The 15 T cell receptor beta chains reported below all come from one sample, sequenced in a study of spatial heterogeneity in lung cancer. General study findings and limits: One measure, the expanded intratumoral alpha and beta TCR count, tracked tumor mutation counts.

For these TCRs, the target antigens are not known. TCRdb ran MiXCR on the 5' RACE reads and lists one entry per CDR3 protein. The table lists 9,900 or so distinct CDR3 sequences, approximately 12% of them singletons. As to time point: sample taken at primary tumor resection. The sequenced sample was lung tumor tissue, obtained at surgery. All receptors derive from a male donor with early-stage non-small cell lung cancer.

A note on this clonotype: Found in a library prepared for alpha chains, this beta chain is an off-target read, and its abundance has little meaning. The chain links TRBV6-5 to TRBJ1-2; no firm D call. Trimming removed 5 bases at V and 7 bases at J, with 17 bases between. CDR3 length equals 14 residues. Germline V gene sequence: CDR1 MNHEY, CDR2 SVGAGI. Here the CDR3 reads CASSLFGSAVGYTF. The CDR3 nucleotides read TGTGCCAGCAGTCTCTTCGGGTCCGCGGTTGGCTACACCTTC.

At least ten counts were recorded for this clonotype. This beta chain is off target for a library built for alpha chains, so its abundance means little. The V gene is TRBV6-1, the J gene TRBJ2-6; no reliable D call. This CDR3 comprises 16 residues. Between the trimmed V and J ends, which lost 3 bases and 1 base, there was a span of 10 bases. The germline V gene encodes CDR1 MNHNS and CDR2 SASEGT. This chain's CDR3 is CASSDSLKSGANVLTF. As DNA, the CDR3 is TGTGCCAGCAGTGATTCCCTCAAGTCTGGGGCCAACGTCCTGACTTTC.

This clonotype was detected only once. Since the library was made to target alpha chains, this beta chain is a stray read and its abundance is not meaningful. The rearrangement joins TRBV7-2 to TRBJ1-6, with D perhaps TRBD1 (5 bases). CDR1 and CDR2 (germline): SGHTA, FQGNSA. This CDR3 comprises 15 residues. Trimming left V 3 bases short and J 4 bases short, with 10 bases between. CDR3 nucleotides: TGTGCCAGCAGCTTCGGGACGGATTATAATTCACCCCTCCACTTT. It yields the protein CASSFGTDYNSPLHF.

Points on this clonotype: The library was built for alpha chains, so this beta chain is an off-target read and its size means little. The chain has TRBV5-1 and TRBJ2-2; D may be TRBD1 (5 bases). Germline V gives CDR1 SGHRS, CDR2 YFSETQ. The CDR3 is 15 amino acids. The V gene lost 2 bases and the J gene lost 0 bases, with 8 bases spanning the gap. This CDR3 is CASSFRASNTGELFF. CDR3 bases: TGCGCCAGCAGCTTCAGGGCGTCGAACACCGGGGAGCTGTTTTTT.

For this clonotype: This beta chain is an unintended read in a library built for alpha chains; its size means little. The chain links TRBV29-1 to TRBJ2-5; D possibly corresponds to TRBD1 (6 bases). The CDR3 covers 13 residues. Germline V gene data show CDR1 as SQVTM and CDR2 as ANQGSEA. V lost 1 base and J lost 3, with 9 bases in between. In nucleotides, the CDR3 is TGCAGCGTTGAAGGGGGGCAGGAAGAGACCCAGTACTTC. Amino acids: CSVEGGQEETQYF.

This clonotype was detected ten times or more. With the library built for alpha chains, this beta chain is off target and its frequency is not meaningful. The chain couples TRBV20-1 to TRBJ2-3, with 10 bases lining up with TRBD2. The CDR3 has 16 residues. The V segment lost 0 bases and the J segment 1 base; nucleotides outside the gene matches: 4. Per germline, CDR1 DFQATT and CDR2 SNEGSKA (reference sequence). The CDR3 DNA reads TGCAGTGCTAGAGATTTCACTAGCGGGGGCACAGATACGCAGTATTTT. It specifies CSARDFTSGGTDTQYF.

As for this clonotype: This beta chain slipped into a library made for alpha chains as a stray read, so its size is not meaningful. J is TRBJ2-7 and V is TRBV20-1; the match to TRBD2 covers 7 bases. V shed 6 bases and J 4 bases; nucleotides not matched to a gene: 12. Germline assignment: CDR1 DFQATT and CDR2 SNEGSKA (reference sequence). This CDR3 spans 14 amino acids. The DNA of the CDR3 is TGCAGTGCGCCCAGGGCTAGCGGACCATACGAGCAGTACTTC. Protein sequence: CSAPRASGPYEQYF.

By its share, this clonotype is medium-sized. As an off-target read in a library built for alpha chains, this beta chain has a frequency of little significance. This sequence joins TRBV9 and TRBJ1-5; maybe TRBD1 (6 bases). The CDR3 covers 15 residues. V gave up 3 bases and J gave up 7 bases, with 17 bases separating them. Germline CDR1 is SGDLS and CDR2 is YYNGEE. DNA for the CDR3: TGTGCCAGCAGCGCTCATGGAGAGGGGGTACAGCCCCAGCATTTT. Its protein is CASSAHGEGVQPQHF.

This clonotype was detected ten times or more. This beta chain turned up in a library designed for alpha chains; as an off-target read, its abundance says little. This chain links TRBV20-1 with TRBJ1-4, with D perhaps TRBD1 (6 bases). This CDR3 has 14 amino acids. Trimming shortened V by 0 bases and J by 8 bases, and 13 bases separated the two germline ends. In germline, CDR1 is DFQATT, CDR2 SNEGSKA (reference sequence). The CDR3 sequence is CSARDWGGDEKLFF. As DNA, the CDR3 is TGCAGTGCTAGAGATTGGGGGGGCGACGAAAAACTGTTTTTT.

The table lists this clonotype with many counts. With the library built for alpha chains, this beta chain is off target and its frequency is not meaningful. The CDR3 loop reads CASSTDRGRSTDTQYF. For the CDR3, the DNA is TGTGCCAGCAGTACCGACAGGGGGCGTAGCACAGATACGCAGTATTTT. The chain uses TRBV6-2 or TRBV6-3 and TRBJ2-3, with 10 bases that match TRBD1. The CDR3 spans 16 residues. Trimming at V came to 5 bases and at J to 0 bases, leaving 5 bases not matched to a gene. Germline V gives CDR1 MNHEY, CDR2 SVGEGT.

Relative to its sample, this clonotype is medium-sized. This beta chain is a stray sequence in a library constructed for alpha chains; its clone size is not meaningful. This rearrangement joins TRBV6-5 to TRBJ1-5; D possibly corresponds to TRBD1 (6 bases). V was pared by 5 bases and J by 4 bases, with 18 bases between. Germline V lookup: CDR1 MNHEY, CDR2 SVGAGI. This CDR3 region has 16 residues. The DNA of the CDR3 is TGTGCCAGCAGTCAGCAGGGGAAAGGAGGGAATCAGCCCCAGCATTTT. Protein product: CASSQQGKGGNQPQHF.

This clonotype was counted at least ten times. This beta chain is a stray read from a library made for alpha chains; its abundance is not meaningful. This rearrangement joins TRBV19 to TRBJ2-6, with 10 bases aligning to TRBD1. The germline CDR1 and CDR2 sequences are LNHDA and SQIVND (reference sequence). The CDR3 spans 17 residues. V gave up 7 bases and J gave up 0 bases; unmatched junction bases: 6. CDR3 nucleotide sequence: TGTGCCAGTAAGAAGACAGGGGGCGTCTCTGGGGCCAACGTCCTGACTTTC. Translating it yields CASKKTGGVSGANVLTF.

This clonotype rates as medium-sized. This beta chain came through as a stray read in a library set up for alpha chains, and its size says little. The rearrangement uses TRBV6-1 and TRBJ1-5; no definite D call. Germline V gives CDR1 MNHNS, CDR2 SASEGT. This CDR3 has 13 residues. The ends were cut back, 2 bases at V and 0 bases at J, with 2 bases in the middle. The CDR3 reads CASSEHSNQPQHF. The CDR3 nucleotides read TGTGCCAGCAGTGAACATAGCAATCAGCCCCAGCATTTT.

This clonotype was recorded many times. This beta chain lies outside the target of a library built for alpha chains; its clone size means little. The chain uses TRBV6-6 and TRBJ1-3; perhaps TRBD1 as D (6 bases). The V and J ends lost 6 bases and 0 bases respectively, with 18 bases between them. Germline values: CDR1 MNHNY, CDR2 SVGAGI (reference sequence). The CDR3 consists of 17 residues. This chain's CDR3 is CASSSFGGDHSGNTIYF. The CDR3 DNA is TGTGCCAGCAGCTCTTTCGGGGGCGATCACTCTGGAAACACCATATATTTT.

This clonotype qualifies as medium-sized. The library was built for alpha chains, so this beta chain is an off-target read and its size means little. The rearrangement uses TRBV10-1 and TRBJ1-1; no firm D call. Trimming stripped 4 bases from V and 2 bases from J, with 11 bases between. CDR3 length: 14 amino acids. From germline, CDR1 is WNHNN and CDR2 SYGVQD (reference sequence). The CDR3 DNA is TGCGCCAGCAGTGTTTCCAGGACCAACACTGAAGCTTTCTTT. Translating it yields CASSVSRTNTEAFF.